Listed below are T cell receptor beta chains from one sample, sequenced in a study of naive and memory T cell subsets. TCRdb re-called the 5' RACE reads through MiXCR, storing one row per CDR3 protein. Of more than 50,000 distinct CDR3 sequences in the sample, approximately 7.2% were seen once. These receptors came from a male donor in good health. Both conserved end residues are part of each CDR3.

length: 14; J: TRBJ1-4; V: TRBV18; CDR3: CASSLTGLNEKLFF
length: 16; J: TRBJ1-5; V: TRBV12-3/TRBV12-4; CDR3: CASSPDRGRVGQPQHF
length: 17; J: TRBJ1-2; V: TRBV20-1; CDR3: CSAPPPGARVRTGGYTF
length: 15; J: TRBJ2-1; V: TRBV5-1; CDR3: CASTPLAGGPNEQFF
length: 13; J: TRBJ2-7; V: TRBV21-1; CDR3: CASSKRQSYEQYF
length: 15; J: TRBJ2-3; V: TRBV2; CDR3: CASRTFAGSTDTQYF
length: 15; J: TRBJ1-1; V: TRBV27; CDR3: CASSPWTGGETEAFF
length: 15; J: TRBJ2-7; V: TRBV7-6; CDR3: CASSPQRESVYEQYF
length: 16; J: TRBJ1-2; V: TRBV5-1; CDR3: CASSFTGAKANYGYTF
length: 14; J: TRBJ1-1; V: TRBV5-1; CDR3: CASSLYAGNTEAFF
length: 19; J: TRBJ2-7; V: TRBV7-8; CDR3: CASSPISSGRAWNAYEQYF
length: 16; J: TRBJ1-1; V: TRBV3-1; CDR3: CASSHIVQGGNTEAFF
length: 13; J: TRBJ1-1; V: TRBV20-1; CDR3: CSAAPGHNTEAFF
length: 13; J: TRBJ2-7; V: TRBV7-9; CDR3: CASSRRQGYEQYF
length: 13; J: TRBJ1-1; V: TRBV2; CDR3: CASSIQGYTEAFF
length: 13; J: TRBJ1-1; V: TRBV18; CDR3: CASSPDINTEAFF
length: 15; J: TRBJ2-5; V: TRBV20-1; CDR3: CSARGTGGGGETQYF
length: 16; J: TRBJ1-1; V: TRBV6-1; CDR3: CASSDYKARGYTEAFF
length: 16; J: TRBJ2-7; V: TRBV7-2; CDR3: CASSPRLAELPYEQYF
length: 13; J: TRBJ2-1; V: TRBV6-1; CDR3: CASSERAVRVKFF
length: 12; J: TRBJ2-7; V: TRBV20-1; CDR3: CSARARYYEQYF
length: 16; J: TRBJ1-5; V: TRBV19; CDR3: CASSPIRATNNQPQHF
length: 11; J: TRBJ2-7; V: TRBV3-1; CDR3: CASSQSYEQYF
length: 15; J: TRBJ2-2; V: TRBV2; CDR3: CASSSTTGNTGELFF
length: 14; J: TRBJ2-7; V: TRBV7-8; CDR3: CASLVGAHTYEQYF
length: 13; J: TRBJ1-4; V: TRBV19; CDR3: CASSSERAQKLFF
length: 14; J: TRBJ1-3; V: TRBV6-5; CDR3: CASSYASAGNTIYF
length: 14; J: TRBJ1-2; V: TRBV7-2; CDR3: CASSLPIPDYGYTF
length: 16; J: TRBJ1-2; V: TRBV6-6; CDR3: CASSYSSAAGDYGYTF
length: 14; J: TRBJ1-5; V: TRBV19; CDR3: CASSIWGSNQPQHF
length: 16; J: TRBJ2-3; V: TRBV9; CDR3: CASSEQAGQSTDTQYF
length: 16; J: TRBJ2-3; V: TRBV5-1; CDR3: CASSLDLSGYTDTQYF
length: 11; J: TRBJ2-1; V: TRBV2; CDR3: CASSVAWEQFF
length: 12; J: TRBJ1-3; V: TRBV20-1; CDR3: CSARDPGNTIYF
length: 14; J: TRBJ1-5; V: TRBV3-1; CDR3: CASSGGGGNQPQHF
length: 14; J: TRBJ2-5; V: TRBV27; CDR3: CASSLRLAGETQYF
length: 16; J: TRBJ2-5; V: TRBV27; CDR3: CASSLWGEGWQETQYF
length: 12; J: TRBJ1-5; V: TRBV19; CDR3: CASSEGTQPQHF
length: 15; J: TRBJ2-1; V: TRBV10-2; CDR3: CASQVGRPPYNEQFF
length: 14; J: TRBJ1-1; V: TRBV5-1; CDR3: CASSLVSGDTEAFF
length: 18; J: TRBJ2-3; V: TRBV5-1; CDR3: CASSFGTSGGAYKDTQYF
length: 15; J: TRBJ2-7; V: TRBV28; CDR3: CASGQGAKGGYEQYF
length: 12; J: TRBJ2-1; V: TRBV29-1; CDR3: CSVMGGGREQFF
length: 16; J: TRBJ2-2; V: TRBV6-1; CDR3: CASTTAGGVNTGELFF
length: 12; J: TRBJ1-1; V: TRBV9; CDR3: CASSVANTEAFF
length: 14; J: TRBJ1-2; V: TRBV7-9; CDR3: CASSPRSDRAGYTF
length: 14; J: TRBJ2-7; V: TRBV20-1; CDR3: CSATPGQQSYEQYF
length: 12; J: TRBJ1-2; V: TRBV20-1; CDR3: CSALTGGGGYTF
length: 14; J: TRBJ2-5; V: TRBV7-7; CDR3: CASSDGIFQETQYF
length: 15; J: TRBJ2-1; V: TRBV9; CDR3: CASSLRIGTYNEQFF
length: 14; J: TRBJ1-2; V: TRBV29-1; CDR3: CSVETMVRVYGYTF
length: 13; J: TRBJ2-3; V: TRBV18; CDR3: CASSPVSADTQYF
length: 14; J: TRBJ1-5; V: TRBV20-1; CDR3: CSARDPRKNQPQHF
length: 12; J: TRBJ2-5; V: TRBV21-1; CDR3: CAARDRQETQYF
length: 13; J: TRBJ1-6; V: TRBV12-3/TRBV12-4; CDR3: CASSLGTEVSLHF
length: 12; J: TRBJ2-7; V: TRBV5-1; CDR3: CASSSTGIEQYF
length: 15; J: TRBJ2-7; V: TRBV6-1; CDR3: CASTNGLAVSYEQYF
length: 13; J: TRBJ2-2; V: TRBV6-6; CDR3: CASREGGSGELFF